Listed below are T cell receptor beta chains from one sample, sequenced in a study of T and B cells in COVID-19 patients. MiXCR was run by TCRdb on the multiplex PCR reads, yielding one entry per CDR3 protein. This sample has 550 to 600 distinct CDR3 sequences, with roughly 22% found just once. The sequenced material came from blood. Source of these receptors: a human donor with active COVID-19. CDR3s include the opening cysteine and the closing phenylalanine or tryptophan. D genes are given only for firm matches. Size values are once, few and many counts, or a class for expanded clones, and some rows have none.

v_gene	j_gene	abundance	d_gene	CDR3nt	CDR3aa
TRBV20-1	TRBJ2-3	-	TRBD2	TGCAGTGCTAGAGATCTTGGCGGGGCGGGAGCAGATACGCAGTATTTT	CSARDLGGAGADTQYF
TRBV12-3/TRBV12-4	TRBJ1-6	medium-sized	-	TGTGCCAGCAGTTCTCAGGGGAATAATTCACCCCTCCACTTT	CASSSQGNNSPLHF
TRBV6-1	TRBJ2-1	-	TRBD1	TGTGCCAGCAGTGTCGGGACAGGGGGTTACAATGAGCAGTTCTTC	CASSVGTGGYNEQFF
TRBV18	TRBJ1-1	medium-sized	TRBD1	TGTGCCAGCTCACAGGACAGGGGGCGCGAAGCAGCAGCTTTCTTT	CASSQDRGREAAAFF
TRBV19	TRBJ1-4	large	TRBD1	TGTGCCAGTAGTATGTGGACAGGGATGGGTGCTAATGAAAAACTGTTTTTT	CASSMWTGMGANEKLFF
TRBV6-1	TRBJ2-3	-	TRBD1	TGTGCCAGCAGTTATGGGACAGGGGGCACAGATACGCAGTATTTT	CASSYGTGGTDTQYF
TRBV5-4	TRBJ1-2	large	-	TGTGCCAGCAGCTTGGACAAGCCTAACTATGGCTACACCTTC	CASSLDKPNYGYTF
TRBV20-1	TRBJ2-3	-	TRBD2	TGCAGTGCTAGGAGGGGACTAGCGGGGGGGCCGGGATATTCAGATACGCAGTATTTT	CSARRGLAGGPGYSDTQYF
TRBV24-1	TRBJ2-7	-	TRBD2	TGTGCCACCGGGGACGGGACTAGCGGGTACGAGCAGTACTTC	CATGDGTSGYEQYF
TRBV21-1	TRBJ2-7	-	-	TGTGCCAGCAGCACCTCATTTTACGAGGCCGCCTACGAGCAGTACTTC	CASSTSFYEAAYEQYF
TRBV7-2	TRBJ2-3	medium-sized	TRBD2	TGTGCCAGCAGCTTAAAGGGCGGGGGGTTCACAGATACGCAGTATTTT	CASSLKGGGFTDTQYF
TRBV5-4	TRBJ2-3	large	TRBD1	TGTGCCAGCAGTCTGGACTTAGGACAGGGGGCTATAGATACGCAGTATTTT	CASSLDLGQGAIDTQYF
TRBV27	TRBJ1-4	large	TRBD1	TGTGCCAGCAGGCTTACAGGGGGTAATAATGAAAAACTGTTTTTT	CASRLTGGNNEKLFF
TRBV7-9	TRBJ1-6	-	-	TGTGCCAGCAGATCCCCGGCCGGACGAAACCTCCACTTT	CASRSPAGRNLHF
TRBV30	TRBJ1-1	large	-	TGTGCCTGGACTAGGACAATGAACACTGAAGCTTTCTTT	CAWTRTMNTEAFF
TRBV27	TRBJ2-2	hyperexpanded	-	TGTGCCAGCAGTTGGCGGAGCACCGGGGAGCTGTTTTTT	CASSWRSTGELFF
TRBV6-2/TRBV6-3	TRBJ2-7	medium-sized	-	TGTGCCAGCAGTTACGACTCACAGGGTGGCTACGAGCAGTACTTC	CASSYDSQGGYEQYF
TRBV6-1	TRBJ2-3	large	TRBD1	TGTGCCAGCAGTGTCGGGACAGGGGGCACAGATACGCAGTATTTT	CASSVGTGGTDTQYF
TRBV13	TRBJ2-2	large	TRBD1	TGTGCCAGCAGCTTAGAGGGGACAGGGACCGGGGAGCTGTTTTTT	CASSLEGTGTGELFF
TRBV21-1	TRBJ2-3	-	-	TGTGCCAGCAGCCCCGGGCTAGCGGGGCCCACAGATACGCAGTATTTT	CASSPGLAGPTDTQYF
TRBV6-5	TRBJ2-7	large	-	TGTGCCAGCAGTTACTCGTCCCTGGGTGCCTACGAGCAGTACTTC	CASSYSSLGAYEQYF
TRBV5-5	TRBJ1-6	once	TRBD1	TGTGCCAGCAGCCCCCGGACAGGGGGCATATATTCACCCCTCCACTTT	CASSPRTGGIYSPLHF
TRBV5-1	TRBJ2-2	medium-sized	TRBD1	TGCGCCAGCAGCGCTCCGGGACAGGGGGCCGGGGAGCTGTTTTTT	CASSAPGQGAGELFF
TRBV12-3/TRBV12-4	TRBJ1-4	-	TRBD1	TGTGCCAGCAGCTCCCCAGACAGGGGGGAAAAACTGTTTTTT	CASSSPDRGEKLFF
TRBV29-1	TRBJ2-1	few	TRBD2	TGCAGCGCGGGGGGTCTCTTCCAGGATGAGCAGTTCTTC	CSAGGLFQDEQFF
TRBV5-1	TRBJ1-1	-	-	TGCGCCAGCAGCTTGGCCGGAGGGACGGACACTGAAGCTTTCTTT	CASSLAGGTDTEAFF
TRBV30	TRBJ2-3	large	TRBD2	TGTGCCTGGAGTAGGGGACTAGCGGGAGCAGATACGCAGTATTTT	CAWSRGLAGADTQYF
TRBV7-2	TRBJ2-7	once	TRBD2	TGTGCCAGCAGGCTGGGACTAGCGGGAGGGGTACTTTTC	CASRLGLAGGVLF
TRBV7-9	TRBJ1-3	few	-	TGTGCCAGCAGCTCACAGGGATATACCCGGAACACCATATATTTT	CASSSQGYTRNTIYF
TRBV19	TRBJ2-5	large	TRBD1	TGTGCCAGTAGTATGGGTTCCGGGACAGGGTTACAAGAGACCCAGTACTTC	CASSMGSGTGLQETQYF
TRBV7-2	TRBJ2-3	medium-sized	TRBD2	TGTGCCAGCAGCTTCCGCGGGGGGGCCCAAGATACGCAGTATTTT	CASSFRGGAQDTQYF
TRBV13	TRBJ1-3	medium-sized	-	TGTGCCAGCAGCTTAGAGGGGGAGCCTGGAAACACCATATATTTT	CASSLEGEPGNTIYF